These 32 T cell receptor beta chains came from one sample sequenced in a study of cytomegalovirus exposure and HLA in healthy donors. PCR involved 60 Vbeta and 13 Jbeta primers. Produced via immunoSEQ multiplex PCR; TCRdb's table is partial and in-frame only. The sample consists of some 130,000 clones, approximately 74% of them appearing once. The specimen sequenced was PBMCs. The receptors were sampled from a male donor in good health and CMV-seronegative.

The chain combines TRBV11-2 with TRBJ2-2, with 9 bases matching TRBD1. The CDR3 consists of 17 residues. The V gene end was trimmed by 7 bases and the J gene end by 5 bases; junction bases not matched to a gene: 14. Looked up from germline, CDR1 is SGHAT and CDR2 is FQNNGV. The CDR3 loop reads CASIIRPGTGMTGELFF. The CDR3 DNA reads as TGTGCCAGCATCATAAGACCCGGGACAGGGATGACCGGGGAGCTGTTTTTT.

This clone was seen a single time. The rearrangement links TRBV5-1 to TRBJ2-5; 7 nucleotides match TRBD1. Losses at the gene ends were 0 bases for V and 3 bases for J; bases not matched to a gene: 8. Germline V gene sequence: CDR1 SGHRS, CDR2 YFSETQ. CDR3 size: 16 residues. CDR3 coding DNA: TGCGCCAGCAGCTTGGGTCCCCGACAGGGTGAAGAGACCCAGTACTTC. The encoded protein is CASSLGPRQGEETQYF.

The table lists this clone with a count of one. The chain joins TRBV29-1 to TRBJ2-6; no firm D call. The V gene lost 4 bases and the J gene lost 1 base, with 5 bases spanning the gap. The CDR3 is 13 amino acids. Germline lookup yields CDR1 SQVTM and CDR2 ANQGSEA. This CDR3 reads CSVVRSGANVLTF. The CDR3 DNA follows: TGCAGCGTTGTGCGTTCTGGGGCCAACGTCCTGACTTTC.

The V call is TRBV4-3, the J call TRBJ1-1; D is unclear. V lost 0 bases, J lost 5 bases, and 22 bases lay in between. Germline V gene data show CDR1 as LGHNA and CDR2 as YSLEER. The CDR3 runs 18 residues. CDR3 region: CASSQDGSVWAFRTEAFF. The CDR3 coding sequence is TGCGCCAGCAGCCAAGATGGTTCCGTATGGGCTTTTAGGACTGAAGCTTTCTTT.

This clone was seen more than once but under ten times. The chain uses TRBV9 and TRBJ2-7; 9 nucleotides align to TRBD2. The length of the CDR3 is 16 residues. Losses at the gene ends were 5 bases for V and 5 bases for J; bases not matched to a gene: 14. The germline gives CDR1 SGDLS, CDR2 YYNGEE. This CDR3 is CASSFGAGGPIDEQYF. The CDR3 DNA reads TGTGCCAGCAGTTTTGGGGCGGGAGGGCCGATAGACGAGCAGTACTTC.

The V and J genes are TRBV28 and TRBJ1-3; TRBD1 might be the D (5 bases). Germline loops: CDR1 MDHEN, CDR2 SYDVKM. The CDR3 extends over 13 amino acids. Trimming removed 6 bases from V and 7 bases from J, with 13 bases in between. The CDR3 loop reads CASSLGAANTIYF. CDR3 nucleotides: TGTGCCAGCAGCCTAGGGGCAGCGAACACCATATATTTT.

The genes are TRBV4-3 and TRBJ1-2; D is possibly TRBD1 (5 bases). This CDR3 spans 14 amino acids. CDR1 LGHNA and CDR2 YSLEER come from the germline V gene. V was clipped by 4 bases and J by 7 bases, with 16 bases between them. The CDR3 DNA sequence: TGCGCCAGCAGCCCTCGCCCAGGGTTGTTTGGCTACACCTTC. It translates to CASSPRPGLFGYTF.

The genes are TRBV27 and TRBJ1-1; TRBD1 agrees at 8 bases. Germline V CDR1 and CDR2: MNHEY, SMNVEV (reference sequence). The CDR3 sequence is 14 residues long. The junction had 7 bases not matched to a gene; V was cut back by 5 bases and J by 5 bases. The CDR3 protein is CASSAGGWGTEAFF. The CDR3, as DNA: TGTGCCAGCAGTGCAGGGGGCTGGGGTACTGAAGCTTTCTTT.

The chain carries TRBV11-3 and TRBJ2-3, with 14 bases matching TRBD2. The germline CDR1 and CDR2 sequences are SGHNT and YENEEA. Trimming removed 5 bases from V and 0 bases from J; junction bases left unmatched: 13. The CDR3 runs to 20 residues. The CDR3 bases are TGTGCCAGCAGCCCAGGGGTCGGGACTAGCGGGAGAGCTAGCACAGATACGCAGTATTTT. It is translated as CASSPGVGTSGRASTDTQYF.

This chain connects TRBV27 to TRBJ2-2; 10 bases agree with TRBD2. Germline assignment: CDR1 MNHEY and CDR2 SMNVEV (reference sequence). The ends lost 1 base at V and 5 bases at J; junction bases unmatched: 1. The CDR3 runs to 15 residues. The CDR3 coding sequence is TGTGCCAGCAGTTTATTGACTAGCGGGACCGGGGAGCTGTTTTTT. Its translation is CASSLLTSGTGELFF.

The CDR3 sequence is CASTLTGEQQYF. The DNA of the CDR3 is TGTGCCAGCACCCTAACGGGGGAACAGCAGTACTTC. This rearrangement joins TRBV7-2 to TRBJ2-7, with D possibly TRBD2 on 6 matching bases. The CDR3 spans 12 residues. CDR1 and CDR2 from the germline V gene are SGHTA and FQGNSA. V was clipped by 7 bases and J by 8 bases, with 15 bases between them.

This clone was seen a handful of times. J is TRBJ2-5 and V is TRBV27; 8 nucleotides line up with TRBD2. The DNA end is a closer match to TRBJ2-7, so the J assignment may be wrong. The germline gives CDR1 MNHEY, CDR2 SMNVEV (reference sequence). The CDR3 consists of 15 residues. This CDR3 reads CASSLRLAPTYEQYF. Written as DNA, the CDR3 is TGTGCCAGCAGTTTACGACTAGCGCCGACCTACGAGCAGTACTTC.

This clone has only a few counts. V and J are TRBV7-6 and TRBJ2-2, with 8 bases identical to TRBD2. Trimming took 4 bases from V and 4 from J; bases not matched to a gene: 2. Germline V gene sequence: CDR1 SGHVS, CDR2 FNYEAQ. This CDR3 is 14 amino acids long. In DNA form, the CDR3 reads TGTGCCAGCAGCTCCCTAGCGGGCACCGGGGAGCTGTTTTTT. Its protein product is CASSSLAGTGELFF.

The gene calls are TRBV5-1 and TRBJ1-2; no reliable D call. The CDR3 totals 14 residues. Germline-derived CDR1 and CDR2 are SGHRS and YFSETQ. V was pared by 0 bases and J by 4 bases, with 10 bases between. CDR3 sequence (DNA): TGCGCCAGCAGCTTGGCCAACAGAGTCTATGGCTACACCTTC. Protein product: CASSLANRVYGYTF.

The rearrangement uses TRBV4-1 and TRBJ2-5; 14 bases are shared with TRBD2. Germline CDR1 reads MGHRA; CDR2 reads YSYEKL. The CDR3 sequence is 21 residues long. Trimming removed 1 base from V and 5 bases from J; junction bases left unmatched: 18. CDR3 nucleotide sequence: TGCGCCAGCAGCCAAGCAAGTGGGACTAGCGGGGGAGGGGGTAGGGGGGAGACCCAGTACTTC. This sequence encodes CASSQASGTSGGGGRGETQYF.

This rearrangement joins TRBV2 to TRBJ2-2, with 8 bases lining up with TRBD2. CDR3 size: 14 residues. Germline values: CDR1 SNHLY, CDR2 FYNNEI. With 9 bases clipped from V and 0 bases from J, the junction kept 3 bases outside the gene matches. CDR3 region: CARNSGANTGELFF. CDR3 sequence (DNA): TGTGCCAGGAATAGCGGGGCGAACACCGGGGAGCTGTTTTTT.

This clone was seen only once. The chain joins TRBV28 to TRBJ2-7; D remains ambiguous. The germline V gene has CDR1 MDHEN and CDR2 SYDVKM. V shed 3 bases and J shed 1 base, with 7 bases lying between them. This CDR3 contains 13 residues. The DNA of the CDR3 is TGTGCCAGCAGTTTCAGCGATTCCTACGAGCAGTACTTC. Translation gives CASSFSDSYEQYF.

This chain uses TRBV10-1 with TRBJ2-5; D perhaps matches TRBD2 (6 bases). Trimming cost V 7 bases and J 5 bases, with 11 bases left between them. The CDR3 contains 12 residues. Germline V gives CDR1 WNHNN, CDR2 SYGVQD (reference sequence). For the CDR3, the DNA is TGCGCCAGCATCACCCGGGGGGAGACCCAGTACTTC. It translates to CASITRGETQYF.

The V call is TRBV5-1, the J call TRBJ2-5; D unresolved. The closer fit of TRBJ2-7 to the DNA end suggests the J call may be wrong. The CDR3 contains 15 residues. Germline CDR1 SGHRS, CDR2 YFSETQ. In DNA, the CDR3 is TGCGCCAGCAGCTTGGACCGTCCCCCACCCTACGAGCAGTACTTC. It translates to CASSLDRPPPYEQYF.

A few counts support this clone. The CDR3 region is CASLPNGAGAYNEQFF. The CDR3 nucleotides are TGTGCCAGTCTCCCCAACGGGGCGGGGGCCTACAATGAGCAGTTCTTC. The chain links TRBV19 to TRBJ2-1; 7 bases are shared with TRBD2. This CDR3 has 16 residues. Germline values: CDR1 LNHDA, CDR2 SQIVND (reference sequence). With V trimmed by 8 bases and J by 2 bases, 12 bases remained unmatched. Filled out from reference TRBV19 and TRBJ2-1, the complete variable domain reads DGGITQSPKYLFRKEGQNVTLSCEQNLNHDAMYWYRQDPGQGLRLIYYSQIVNDFQKGDIAEGYSVSREKKESFPLTVTSAQKNPTAFYLCASLPNGAGAYNEQFFGPGTRLTVL.

This clone has just a few counts. The genes are TRBV4-3 and TRBJ1-1; D not resolved. The CDR3 covers 16 residues. V lost 1 base, J lost 4 bases, and 16 bases lay in between. Looked up from germline, CDR1 is LGHNA and CDR2 is YSLEER. CDR3 sequence (DNA): TGCGCCAGCAGCCAAGTAAGGGCCTCGGGAAGCACTGAAGCTTTCTTT. Translated: CASSQVRASGSTEAFF.

J is TRBJ2-2 and V is TRBV7-2, with D perhaps matching TRBD2 (5 bases). Germline loops: CDR1 SGHTA, CDR2 FQGNSA. V was shortened by 5 bases and J by 7 bases, with 11 bases between the two germline ends. The CDR3 has 13 amino acids. CDR3 DNA: TGTGCCAGCAGCACCTATGAGGGCGGGGAGCTGTTTTTT. Translation gives CASSTYEGGELFF.

The chain joins TRBV7-9 to TRBJ1-1; D is unclear. The CDR3 runs 13 residues. Germline assignment: CDR1 SEHNR and CDR2 FQNEAQ (reference sequence). V was shortened by 7 bases and J by 4 bases, with 13 bases between the two germline ends. The CDR3: CASTRTDGTEAFF. CDR3 in DNA: TGTGCCAGCACCCGAACTGATGGCACTGAAGCTTTCTTT.

As DNA, the CDR3 is TGTGCCAGCAGGAGACAGGATTACGAGCAGTACTTC. Translation gives CASRRQDYEQYF. The chain links TRBV6-5 to TRBJ2-7; TRBD1 might be the D (6 bases). The CDR3 covers 12 residues. V dropped 6 bases and J dropped 4 bases, with 10 bases sitting between them. Germline V gene lookup returns CDR1 MNHEY and CDR2 SVGAGI.

The gene calls are TRBV7-2 and TRBJ1-5; 10 positions match TRBD1. Germline values: CDR1 SGHTA, CDR2 FQGNSA. V lost 4 bases to trimming and J lost 7 bases; unmatched junction nucleotides: 16. This CDR3 spans 18 amino acids. DNA for the CDR3: TGTGCCAGCAGCTCAAGCCGGGACAGGGGTTTTTTAGGACAGCCCCAGCATTTT. Amino acid sequence: CASSSSRDRGFLGQPQHF. The complete variable domain, with remaining parts taken from reference TRBV7-2 and TRBJ1-5, reads GAGVSQSPSNKVTEKGKDVELRCDPISGHTALYWYRQSLGQGLEFLIYFQGNSAPDKSGLPSDRFSAERTGGSVSTLTIQRTQQEDSAVYLCASSSSRDRGFLGQPQHFGDGTRLSIL.

V usage is TRBV5-4 and J usage is TRBJ1-1; D unclear. The V gene's germline CDR1 is SGHNT and CDR2 YYREEE (reference sequence). V was clipped by 0 bases and J by 3 bases, with 9 bases between them. This CDR3 contains 14 residues. The DNA for the CDR3 is TGTGCCAGCAGCTTGGTCCCCCGGGACACTGAAGCTTTCTTT. Amino acids: CASSLVPRDTEAFF.

The chain recombines TRBV7-9 with TRBJ1-2; 7 positions match TRBD1. The J segment lost 4 bases and the V segment lost 5 bases, leaving 7 bases of the junction unmatched. The CDR3 loop spans 14 amino acids. Germline V gene sequence: CDR1 SEHNR, CDR2 FQNEAQ (reference sequence). CDR3 protein: CASSGGQRGYGYTF. The CDR3 bases are TGTGCCAGCAGCGGGGGACAGAGGGGCTATGGCTACACCTTC.

The chain carries TRBV10-2 and TRBJ2-7; 7 bases map to TRBD1. Per germline, CDR1 WSHSY and CDR2 SAAADI. Trimming removed 6 bases from V and 3 bases from J; junction bases left unmatched: 11. This CDR3 region has 15 residues. CDR3 nucleotide sequence: TGCGCCAGCAGATACGGGACAGCGTCTAACTACGAGCAGTACTTC. It translates to CASRYGTASNYEQYF.

There are a few counts of this clone. The chain uses TRBV30 and TRBJ2-3; 14 bases map to TRBD2. V shed 6 bases and J 3 bases; nucleotides not matched to a gene: 2. Germline V gene sequence: CDR1 GTSNPN, CDR2 SVGIG (reference sequence). The CDR3 length is 14 residues. CDR3 sequence (DNA): TGTGCCTGTCGACTAGCGGGAGGGACAGATACGCAGTATTTT. Protein product: CACRLAGGTDTQYF.

This clone was seen a few times. The chain combines TRBV7-3 with TRBJ2-3; D call uncertain. The germline CDR1 and CDR2 sequences are SGHTA and FQGTGA. This CDR3 spans 12 amino acids. The V gene lost 5 bases and the J gene lost 7 bases, with 10 bases spanning the gap. The CDR3 loop is CASSDNGYTQYF. Here the CDR3 DNA reads TGTGCCAGCAGCGATAACGGGTATACGCAGTATTTT. The full variable domain, in which reference TRBV7-3 and TRBJ2-3 provide the parts outside the CDR3, is GAGVSQTPSNKVTEKGKYVELRCDPISGHTALYWYRQSLGQGPEFLIYFQGTGAADDSGLPNDRFFAVRPEGSVSTLKIQRTERGDSAVYLCASSDNGYTQYFGPGTRLTVL.

This clone has only a few counts. The chain has TRBV5-1 and TRBJ2-5; D gene uncertain. The CDR3 contains 11 residues. Germline CDR1 SGHRS, CDR2 YFSETQ. V was clipped by 4 bases and J by 3 bases, with 4 bases between them. The DNA of the CDR3 is TGCGCCAGCAGCCGGGAAGAGACCCAGTACTTC. Translation gives CASSREETQYF. The complete variable domain, with remaining parts taken from reference TRBV5-1 and TRBJ2-5, reads KAGVTQTPRYLIKTRGQQVTLSCSPISGHRSVSWYQQTPGQGLQFLFEYFSETQRNKGNFPGRFSGRQFSNSRSEMNVSTLELGDSALYLCASSREETQYFGPGTRLLVL.

The J gene is TRBJ2-6, the V gene TRBV19; D is unresolved. Germline-derived CDR1 and CDR2 are LNHDA and SQIVND (reference sequence). The CDR3 has 14 residues. The V end lost 5 bases, the J end lost 4 bases, and 9 bases lay between the germline ends. CDR3 coding DNA: TGTGCCAGTAGTGACTTTAAGGGGGCCAACGTCCTGACTTTC. The encoded protein is CASSDFKGANVLTF.